This entry is about one TCR beta chain. Its antigen remains unidentified. V was cut by 3 bases and J by 1 base, with 9 bases left in between. CDR3 length: 13 residues. Per the germline V gene, CDR1 is GTSNPN and CDR2 is SVGIG (reference sequence). These data come from a study of OX40 agonist ivuxolimab in advanced cancers. Whole-study findings and limits: Among the lowest peripheral clonal expansion occurred in 0.1-3.0 mg/kg partial responders. Dose levels from 0.1 to 3.0 mg/kg saw CD4+ and CD8+ blood T cells expand clonally by week 6. No determination was made of the antigen specificity of the expanded peripheral T cells.

Sequencing was performed with immunoSEQ multiplex PCR; in TCRdb, only in-frame clones are kept and a portion is missing. The table includes 40,000 to 50,000 clones, around nine tenths detected once. The chain couples TRBV30 to TRBJ1-1; TRBD1 might be the D (6 bases). The sample in question was CD4+ or CD8+ T cells sorted from blood, obtained in a trial of the OX40 agonist ivuxolimab. This TCR was sampled from an adult with an advanced solid tumor such as melanoma, head and neck, liver or kidney cancer. CDR3 sequence (DNA): TGTGCCTGGAGGCGACAGGAGAACACTGAAGCTTTCTTT. Its translation is CAWRRQENTEAFF.